This TCR beta chain originates from a study of cytomegalovirus exposure and HLA in healthy donors. As for the study in general: An earlier analysis identified 117 million unique TCR beta sequences in about 179 million T cells.

This clone was detected once. PCR used 60 Vbeta primers and 13 Jbeta primers. The table came from immunoSEQ multiplex PCR; TCRdb's copy has only in-frame clones and leaves some out. The table lists 100,000 to 130,000 clones, about 80% of them singletons, with 2% to 3% in the top ten. The CDR3 consists of 15 residues. Trimming removed 3 bases from V and 3 bases from J; junction bases left unmatched: 0. Germline values: CDR1 SEHNR, CDR2 FQNEAQ (reference sequence). Specimen: PBMCs. This sequence was found in a man aged 25 to 40 in good health and CMV-seropositive. The chain uses TRBV7-9 and TRBJ2-3, with 13 bases identical to TRBD2. CDR3 sequence: CASSLTSGGTDTQYF. CDR3 nucleotides: TGTGCCAGCAGCTTGACTAGCGGGGGGACAGATACGCAGTATTTT.